A single sample is the source of the 30 T cell receptor beta chains below, sequenced in a study of OX40 agonist ivuxolimab in advanced cancers. The table came from immunoSEQ multiplex PCR; TCRdb's copy has only in-frame clones and leaves some out. This sample carries around 60,000 clones, roughly 80% of them seen once, and the ten largest clones take 1.5% to 2%. The sequences come from CD4+ or CD8+ T cells sorted from blood, collected in a trial of the OX40 agonist ivuxolimab. The receptors come from an adult with an advanced solid tumor such as melanoma, head and neck, liver or kidney cancer.

The rearrangement links TRBV19 to TRBJ1-5; TRBD1 aligns across 7 bases. This CDR3 spans 16 amino acids. Looked up from germline, CDR1 is LNHDA and CDR2 is SQIVND (reference sequence). Germline trimming cut 1 base from V and 0 bases from J; bases unmatched to any gene: 3. In nucleotides, the CDR3 is TGTGCCAGTAGTATAGGACAGGGACGTAGCAATCAGCCCCAGCATTTT. As protein: CASSIGQGRSNQPQHF. The whole variable domain, filled in from reference TRBV19 and TRBJ1-5, reads DGGITQSPKYLFRKEGQNVTLSCEQNLNHDAMYWYRQDPGQGLRLIYYSQIVNDFQKGDIAEGYSVSREKKESFPLTVTSAQKNPTAFYLCASSIGQGRSNQPQHFGDGTRLSIL.

By proportion, this clone is medium-sized. V and J are TRBV9 and TRBJ1-3, with a tentative D call TRBD1 (5 bases). The CDR3 consists of 14 residues. Per the germline V gene, CDR1 is SGDLS and CDR2 is YYNGEE. Trimming left V 1 base short and J 4 bases short, with 9 bases between. CDR3 DNA sequence: TGTGCCAGCAGCGTAAGCCCAGGGGGAAACACCATATATTTT. Protein sequence: CASSVSPGGNTIYF.

This rearrangement joins TRBV7-9 to TRBJ2-7; tentative D call: TRBD2 (5 bases). CDR1 and CDR2 from the germline V gene are SEHNR and FQNEAQ (reference sequence). This CDR3 comprises 15 residues. V was pared by 1 base and J by 2 bases, with 12 bases between. In DNA form, the CDR3 reads TGTGCCAGCAGCTTAGGCCGGGATGGCCCCTACGAGCAGTACTTC. As protein: CASSLGRDGPYEQYF.

The chain couples TRBV5-4 to TRBJ1-1; 10 bases align to TRBD1. Germline values: CDR1 SGHNT, CDR2 YYREEE (reference sequence). J was trimmed by 2 bases and V by 6 bases; bases with no gene match: 19. This CDR3 has 19 amino acids. The CDR3 spells CASTSQRIRDRGGNTEAFF. CDR3 bases: TGTGCCAGCACCAGTCAGAGGATCCGGGACAGGGGAGGAAACACTGAAGCTTTCTTT.

V gene TRBV7-9 combines with J gene TRBJ2-5; no reliable D call. CDR3 length: 11 amino acids. V was trimmed by 0 bases and J by 4 bases, leaving 0 bases between them. Germline assignment: CDR1 SEHNR and CDR2 FQNEAQ (reference sequence). CDR3 amino acids: CASSLAETQYF. In DNA form, the CDR3 reads TGTGCCAGCAGCTTAGCAGAGACCCAGTACTTC.

This chain links TRBV30 with TRBJ2-1; 10 bases agree with TRBD2. The germline gives CDR1 GTSNPN, CDR2 SVGIG (reference sequence). The CDR3 consists of 16 residues. V was pared by 2 bases and J by 8 bases, with 12 bases of the junction left unmatched. DNA for the CDR3: TGTGCCTGGAGTCCCATTACTAGCGGGATTGTTGATGAGCAGTTCTTC. This sequence encodes CAWSPITSGIVDEQFF.

The chain recombines TRBV2 with TRBJ1-2; D unresolved. V dropped 3 bases and J dropped 4 bases, with 6 bases sitting between them. There are 12 residues in the CDR3. Germline values: CDR1 SNHLY, CDR2 FYNNEI. The CDR3 protein is CASSDGSYGYTF. The CDR3 DNA is TGTGCCAGCAGTGACGGTAGCTATGGCTACACCTTC.

This clone has a handful of counts. The J gene is TRBJ2-1, the V gene TRBV11-3; D not resolved. The germline V gene encodes CDR1 SGHNT and CDR2 YENEEA. Trimming cost V 6 bases and J 7 bases, with 13 bases left between them. This CDR3 is 13 amino acids long. The chain's CDR3 is CASSSISRNEQFF. The CDR3 nucleotides are TGTGCCAGCAGTTCCATATCCCGGAATGAGCAGTTCTTC.

The chain has TRBV20-1 and TRBJ1-2; maybe TRBD1 (5 bases). V lost 5 bases to trimming and J lost 6 bases, with 7 bases between them. CDR3 length: 10 amino acids. The germline gives CDR1 DFQATT, CDR2 SNEGSKA (reference sequence). The CDR3 DNA is TGCAGTGCTCAGGGAAATGGCTACACCTTC. The encoded protein is CSAQGNGYTF.

The genes are TRBV11-2 and TRBJ1-5; D is unclear. V was cut by 5 bases and J by 3 bases, with 8 bases left in between. From germline, CDR1 is SGHAT and CDR2 FQNNGV. The CDR3 has 13 amino acids. The DNA for the CDR3 is TGTGCCAGCAGCCAGACCAACAATCAGCCCCAGCATTTT. Protein product: CASSQTNNQPQHF.

The chain recombines TRBV7-6 with TRBJ1-5; no clear D. The CDR3 runs 15 residues. V was pared by 1 base and J by 3 bases, with 10 bases between. Germline V gene data show CDR1 as SGHVS and CDR2 as FNYEAQ. The CDR3 DNA sequence: TGTGCCAGCAGCTTAGGCGGGTGGGACAATCAGCCCCAGCATTTT. This encodes CASSLGGWDNQPQHF.

The chain employs TRBV5-4 and TRBJ2-7, with D tentatively TRBD2 (6 bases). V was trimmed by 0 bases and J by 6 bases, leaving 13 bases between them. The CDR3 consists of 14 residues. The germline V gene encodes CDR1 SGHNT and CDR2 YYREEE (reference sequence). The CDR3 loop is CASSLVGGKGEQYV. The CDR3 nucleotides read TGTGCCAGCAGCTTGGTTGGCGGGAAGGGCGAGCAGTACGTC.

V usage is TRBV27 and J usage is TRBJ2-5, with 7 bases fitting TRBD2. The DNA end is more similar to TRBJ2-7, so the J call may be wrong. The germline V gene has CDR1 MNHEY and CDR2 SMNVEV (reference sequence). The CDR3 loop spans 13 amino acids. CDR3: CASRTGGSYEQYF. The DNA for the CDR3 is TGTGCCAGCAGGACGGGGGGATCCTACGAGCAGTACTTC.

The chain couples TRBV18 to TRBJ1-5, with unresolved D. Germline V CDR1 and CDR2: KGHSH, LQKENI. The V and J ends lost 3 bases and 4 bases respectively, with 7 bases between them. This CDR3 is built from 13 residues. The CDR3 DNA reads as TGTGCCAGCTCACCTCAGCAGAATCAGCCCCAGCATTTT. It encodes CASSPQQNQPQHF.

The chain combines TRBV11-3 with TRBJ2-2; D is possibly TRBD2 (6 bases). This CDR3 is 12 amino acids long. CDR1 SGHNT and CDR2 YENEEA come from the germline V gene. The ends were cut back, 11 bases at V and 4 bases at J, with 11 bases in the middle. The CDR3 protein is CALGGFTGELFF. CDR3 sequence (DNA): TGTGCCCTTGGAGGGTTCACCGGGGAGCTGTTTTTT. Complete variable domain (other parts from reference TRBV11-3 and TRBJ2-2): EAGVVQSPRYKIIEKKQPVAFWCNPISGHNTLYWYLQNLGQGPELLIRYENEEAVDDSQLPKDRFSAERLKGVDSTLKIQPAELGDSAVYLCALGGFTGELFFGEGSRLTVL.

The chain recombines TRBV6-1 with TRBJ1-1; D gene uncertain. V lost 10 bases and J lost 4, with 22 bases in between. CDR1 is MNHNS and CDR2 is SASEGT in the germline V gene. The CDR3 length is 15 residues. The CDR3 here is CATEFTPGRTTEAFF. In DNA form, the CDR3 reads TGTGCCACCGAATTTACCCCCGGGCGGACCACTGAAGCTTTCTTT.

The chain joins TRBV11-1 to TRBJ2-3; no clear D. V lost 7 bases, J lost 1 base, and 9 bases lay in between. This CDR3 contains 13 residues. The germline gives CDR1 SGHAT, CDR2 FQDESV (reference sequence). The CDR3 DNA reads TGTGCCAGCACCCCCCAAGGCACAGATACGCAGTATTTT. Encoded protein: CASTPQGTDTQYF.

This chain joins TRBV30 and TRBJ1-1; a possible D gene is TRBD1 (5 bases). V was pared by 3 bases and J by 5 bases, with 13 bases between. Germline CDR1 reads GTSNPN; CDR2 reads SVGIG (reference sequence). CDR3 length: 13 residues. CDR3 residues: CAWSPWGETEAFF. The CDR3 nucleotides are TGTGCCTGGAGCCCCTGGGGGGAGACTGAAGCTTTCTTT.

The chain has TRBV2 and TRBJ2-3; D remains unclear. Germline V lookup: CDR1 SNHLY, CDR2 FYNNEI. CDR3 size: 11 residues. V lost 5 bases and J 11 bases, leaving 11 bases between the germline ends. CDR3 protein: CASSYSNQQYF. CDR3 sequence (DNA): TGTGCCAGCAGTTACTCGAACCAGCAGTATTTT.

This clone was counted once. This chain connects TRBV2 to TRBJ2-2; D not certain. V was clipped by 6 bases and J by 3 bases, with 5 bases between them. The CDR3 loop spans 12 amino acids. Germline CDR1 reads SNHLY; CDR2 reads FYNNEI. DNA for the CDR3: TGTGCCAGCAGCCTATACACCGGGGAGCTGTTTTTT. Protein sequence: CASSLYTGELFF.

The chain couples TRBV7-3 to TRBJ1-2; D may be TRBD1 (5 bases). This CDR3 contains 18 residues. The germline CDR1 and CDR2 sequences are SGHTA and FQGTGA. V gave up 5 bases and J gave up 5 bases, with 27 bases separating them. In DNA form, the CDR3 reads TGTGCCAGCAGCGCCTCCGCTGGGGGTAGGGACCCCCTATATGGCTACACCTTC. Translation: CASSASAGGRDPLYGYTF.

The chain has TRBV2 and TRBJ1-5; D is uncertain. The CDR3 runs to 12 residues. The germline V gene has CDR1 SNHLY and CDR2 FYNNEI. V lost 4 bases, J lost 5 bases, and 6 bases lay in between. The DNA for the CDR3 is TGTGCCAGCAGTGGCAGGTATCAGCCCCAGCATTTT. This encodes CASSGRYQPQHF. Filled out from reference TRBV2 and TRBJ1-5, the complete variable domain reads EPEVTQTPSHQVTQMGQEVILRCVPISNHLYFYWYRQILGQKVEFLVSFYNNEISEKSEIFDDQFSVERPDGSNFTLKIRSTKLEDSAMYFCASSGRYQPQHFGDGTRLSIL.

The chain is built from TRBV5-1 and TRBJ2-6; unclear D gene. The CDR3 has 15 residues. CDR1 SGHRS and CDR2 YFSETQ come from the germline V gene. Trimming stripped 1 base from V and 0 bases from J, with 5 bases between. The CDR3 loop reads CASSLSNSGANVLTF. CDR3 DNA sequence: TGCGCCAGCAGCTTGAGCAACTCTGGGGCCAACGTCCTGACTTTC. The entire variable domain, with the rest obtained from reference TRBV5-1 and TRBJ2-6, is as follows: KAGVTQTPRYLIKTRGQQVTLSCSPISGHRSVSWYQQTPGQGLQFLFEYFSETQRNKGNFPGRFSGRQFSNSRSEMNVSTLELGDSALYLCASSLSNSGANVLTFGAGSRLTVL.

This clone was found a few times. The J gene is TRBJ2-7, the V gene TRBV5-1, with D unresolved. This CDR3 region has 15 residues. Germline V CDR1 and CDR2: SGHRS, YFSETQ. Trimming took 2 bases from V and 2 from J, leaving 14 bases between them. CDR3 sequence (DNA): TGCGCCAGCAGCTTCCAGGCAGGTGCCACCTACGAGCAGTACTTC. Its protein product is CASSFQAGATYEQYF.

The rearrangement uses TRBV2 and TRBJ1-1; D gene ambiguous. Germline V gene sequence: CDR1 SNHLY, CDR2 FYNNEI. The V and J ends lost 7 bases and 1 base respectively, with 4 bases between them. This CDR3 is 11 amino acids long. The CDR3 DNA is TGTGCCAGCACGCGGAACACTGAAGCTTTCTTT. This sequence encodes CASTRNTEAFF.

This chain connects TRBV2 to TRBJ2-5; D not resolved. The V end was cut by 5 bases, the J end by 3 bases, with 7 bases between. Germline-derived CDR1 and CDR2 are SNHLY and FYNNEI. The CDR3 loop spans 12 amino acids. The chain's CDR3 is CASSPREETQYF. CDR3 coding DNA: TGTGCCAGCAGTCCTAGGGAAGAGACCCAGTACTTC.

The rearrangement joins TRBV11-2 to TRBJ2-2; possibly TRBD1 for D (5 bases). V was shortened by 5 bases and J by 1 base, with 8 bases between the two germline ends. CDR3 length: 14 residues. Looked up from germline, CDR1 is SGHAT and CDR2 is FQNNGV. This CDR3 is CASSRRGNTGELFF. The CDR3 DNA sequence: TGTGCCAGCAGCAGAAGGGGGAACACCGGGGAGCTGTTTTTT. The full variable domain, its missing parts supplied by reference TRBV11-2 and TRBJ2-2, is EAGVAQSPRYKIIEKRQSVAFWCNPISGHATLYWYQQILGQGPKLLIQFQNNGVVDDSQLPKDRFSAERLKGVDSTLKIQPAKLEDSAVYLCASSRRGNTGELFFGEGSRLTVL.

The chain combines TRBV7-7 with TRBJ2-6; 7 bases align to TRBD1. This CDR3 comprises 16 residues. Germline lookup yields CDR1 SSHAT and CDR2 FNYEAQ (reference sequence). J was trimmed by 0 bases and V by 10 bases; bases with no gene match: 9. Here the CDR3 reads CAIWDRGSSGANVLTF. The CDR3 coding sequence is TGTGCCATCTGGGACAGAGGGAGCTCTGGGGCCAACGTCCTGACTTTC. The entire variable domain, with the rest obtained from reference TRBV7-7 and TRBJ2-6, is as follows: GAGVSQSPRYKVTKRGQDVTLRCDPISSHATLYWYQQALGQGPEFLTYFNYEAQPDKSGLPSDRFSAERPEGSISTLTIQRTEQRDSAMYRCAIWDRGSSGANVLTFGAGSRLTVL.

The chain recombines TRBV5-1 with TRBJ2-7, with D perhaps TRBD2 (5 bases). Trimming took off 0 bases at V and 5 bases at J, with 9 bases between the two ends. Germline V gives CDR1 SGHRS, CDR2 YFSETQ. There are 13 residues in the CDR3. This CDR3 is CASSLGGENEQYF. CDR3 DNA: TGCGCCAGCAGCTTGGGGGGAGAGAACGAGCAGTACTTC. Filled out from reference TRBV5-1 and TRBJ2-7, the complete variable domain reads KAGVTQTPRYLIKTRGQQVTLSCSPISGHRSVSWYQQTPGQGLQFLFEYFSETQRNKGNFPGRFSGRQFSNSRSEMNVSTLELGDSALYLCASSLGGENEQYFGPGTRLTVT.

The chain employs TRBV5-4 and TRBJ1-3; TRBD1 might be the D (6 bases). Germline V gene sequence: CDR1 SGHNT, CDR2 YYREEE (reference sequence). V gave up 0 bases and J gave up 2 bases, with 9 bases separating them. This CDR3 is 15 amino acids long. CDR3 loop: CASSLDRAAGNTIYF. CDR3 DNA sequence: TGTGCCAGCAGCTTGGACAGGGCGGCTGGAAACACCATATATTTT.